One and the same sample provided the 25 T cell receptor beta chains below, sequenced in a study of response to subunit inactivated influenza vaccine. TCRdb independently ran MiXCR on the RT-PCR reads; one entry per CDR3 protein. The repertoire has 500,000 to 600,000 distinct CDR3 sequences, under 9% of them found once; the top ten carry 10% to 15%. The material sequenced was PBMCs from blood, taken roughly 24 months after vaccination. The receptors here all came from a man between 50 and 69 years old who received an inactivated influenza vaccine.

This clonotype came up many times. The V and J genes are TRBV10-3 and TRBJ1-2, with D perhaps matching TRBD1 (5 bases). The V end was cut by 5 bases, the J end by 1 base, with 14 bases between. CDR3 length: 15 residues. The germline gives CDR1 ENHRY, CDR2 SYGVKD. The CDR3 DNA sequence: TGTGCCATCAGTACCCCGGACAAAATTAACTATGGCTACACCTTC. This encodes CAISTPDKINYGYTF.

On this clonotype: Lacking the conserved final phenylalanine or tryptophan, this CDR3 likely reflects a read error. The chain combines TRBV29-1 with TRBJ2-3; 8 nucleotides match TRBD2. CDR1 is SQVTM, CDR2 ANQGSEA, per germline. J was trimmed by 7 bases and V by 4 bases; bases with no gene match: 4. The CDR3 spans 12 residues. In DNA form, the CDR3 reads TGCAGCGTTGCCGGGGGGGCCTATACGCAGTATTCT. Translating it yields CSVAGGAYTQYS.

This clonotype appeared a few times. The rearrangement links TRBV5-1 to TRBJ2-2; TRBD2 might be the D (6 bases). Trimming removed 4 bases at V and 4 bases at J, with 17 bases between. Germline CDR1 SGHRS, CDR2 YFSETQ. The CDR3 has 16 amino acids. CDR3 in DNA: TGCGCCAGCAGCAGAAGCGGGTCCCCGAGCACCGGGGAGCTGTTTTTT. It translates to CASSRSGSPSTGELFF.

This chain links TRBV12-3 or TRBV12-4 with TRBJ1-3, with unresolved D. Trimming pared 3 bases from V and 2 bases from J, leaving 8 bases between. The CDR3 consists of 14 residues. CDR3 bases: TGTGCCAGCAGTTTCTTGGGCCCTGGAAACACCATATATTTT. Its translation is CASSFLGPGNTIYF.

In its sample, this clonotype was seen a few times. The chain carries TRBV5-1 and TRBJ2-5, with 14 nucleotides matching TRBD2. CDR1 SGHRS and CDR2 YFSETQ come from the germline V gene. With V trimmed by 4 bases and J by 4 bases, 6 bases remained unmatched. The CDR3 sequence is 16 residues long. The CDR3 DNA is TGCGCCAGCAGCGGACTAGCGGGAGGCGCGCGAGAGACCCAGTACTTC. This encodes CASSGLAGGARETQYF.

This clonotype was recorded a few times. The chain employs TRBV6-6 and TRBJ1-2; maybe TRBD1 (6 bases). The CDR3 runs 13 residues. The V and J ends lost 6 bases and 7 bases respectively, with 15 bases between them. Germline V lookup: CDR1 MNHNY, CDR2 SVGAGI (reference sequence). CDR3 loop: CASSPGGGPGYTF. The CDR3, as DNA: TGTGCCAGCAGCCCCGGGGGGGGGCCTGGCTACACCTTC.

This clonotype was picked up a small number of times. The gene calls are TRBV6-5 and TRBJ1-1, with 7 positions matching TRBD1. Germline V gene sequence: CDR1 MNHEY, CDR2 SVGAGI. The CDR3 contains 16 residues. Trimming removed 2 bases from V and 5 bases from J; junction bases left unmatched: 11. The CDR3 bases are TGTGCCAGCAGTTACGGGGAGGGGGCGCGATGGACTGAAGCTTTCTTT. Protein sequence: CASSYGEGARWTEAFF.

In this sample, this clonotype turned up a few times. The rearrangement uses TRBV12-3 or TRBV12-4 and TRBJ1-5; no clear D. The ends were cut back, 6 bases at V and 9 bases at J, with 15 bases in the middle. The CDR3 is 13 residues long. The CDR3 DNA sequence: TGTGCCAGCAGCAAGACGGTTTTGGTGCCCCAGCATTTT. It specifies CASSKTVLVPQHF.

This clonotype was counted many times. The chain couples TRBV3-1 to TRBJ2-1; D not resolved. The CDR3 is 14 residues long. Germline CDR1 LGHDT, CDR2 YNNKEL (reference sequence). Trimming pared 2 bases from V and 8 bases from J, leaving 13 bases between. The CDR3 DNA is TGTGCCAGCAGCCAATGGGAAAGGGCACATGAGCAGTTCTTC. Translating it yields CASSQWERAHEQFF.

In this sample, this clonotype turned up many times. The CDR3 loop is CASSHGQHTDTQYF. The CDR3 nucleotides are TGTGCCAGCAGCCATGGACAACACACAGATACGCAGTATTTT. The chain carries TRBV7-3 and TRBJ2-3; D is possibly TRBD1 (5 bases). The V end lost 5 bases, the J end lost 2 bases, and 11 bases lay between the germline ends. CDR1 and CDR2 from the germline V gene are SGHTA and FQGTGA. The CDR3 length is 14 residues.

This clonotype was found a few times. J is TRBJ1-2 and V is TRBV5-5; a possible D gene is TRBD1 (6 bases). From germline, CDR1 is SGHKS and CDR2 YYEKEE (reference sequence). V shed 4 bases and J shed 2 bases, with 15 bases lying between them. The CDR3 sequence is 15 residues long. The CDR3 DNA is TGTGCCAGCAGCCGAGTGACAGGCGCCAACTATGGCTACACCTTC. It is translated as CASSRVTGANYGYTF. Looking up the rest from reference TRBV5-5 and TRBJ1-2 gives the full variable domain: DAGVTQSPTHLIKTRGQQVTLRCSPISGHKSVSWYQQVLGQGPQFIFQYYEKEERGRGNFPDRFSARQFPNYSSELNVNALLLGDSALYLCASSRVTGANYGYTFGSGTRLTVV.

This clonotype was counted at least ten times. This chain connects TRBV2 to TRBJ2-7; D could derive from TRBD1 or TRBD2 (5 bases each). V dropped 5 bases and J dropped 3 bases, with 14 bases sitting between them. Germline V gene data show CDR1 as SNHLY and CDR2 as FYNNEI. The CDR3 consists of 14 residues. The CDR3 DNA is TGTGCCAGCAGTCACCTCACTGGGGGCTACGAGCAGTACTTC. It encodes CASSHLTGGYEQYF.

This clonotype was observed a few times. This rearrangement joins TRBV20-1 to TRBJ2-1, with no clear D. CDR3 length: 14 residues. Germline lookup yields CDR1 DFQATT and CDR2 SNEGSKA (reference sequence). The V end was cut by 6 bases, the J end by 0 bases, with 12 bases between. The CDR3 sequence is CSAWGFSSYNEQFF. CDR3 sequence (DNA): TGCAGTGCGTGGGGATTCAGCTCCTACAATGAGCAGTTCTTC.

There are a few counts of this clonotype. The chain employs TRBV5-1 and TRBJ1-2; D remains unclear. The V end was cut by 4 bases, the J end by 3 bases, with 10 bases between. CDR3 length: 13 residues. The germline gives CDR1 SGHRS, CDR2 YFSETQ. CDR3 DNA sequence: TGCGCCAGCAGCACCGAGCAGGACTATGGCTACACCTTC. It yields the protein CASSTEQDYGYTF.

This clonotype occurred many times. The chain has TRBV7-9 and TRBJ1-5, with TRBD1 as a possible D gene (6 bases). Germline assignment: CDR1 SEHNR and CDR2 FQNEAQ (reference sequence). This CDR3 spans 13 amino acids. Trimming left V 5 bases short and J 7 bases short, with 12 bases between. The CDR3 sequence is CASSPGTQQPQHF. In nucleotides, the CDR3 is TGTGCCAGCAGCCCCGGGACACAACAGCCCCAGCATTTT.

This clonotype has just a few counts. This chain connects TRBV5-1 to TRBJ1-3; possible D gene TRBD1, 6 bases. V shed 7 bases and J shed 2 bases, with 19 bases lying between them. Germline values: CDR1 SGHRS, CDR2 YFSETQ. The CDR3 has 16 residues. The DNA for the CDR3 is TGCGCCAGCTCCCACCAAACCGGGACACCTGGAAACACCATATATTTT. Translation: CASSHQTGTPGNTIYF.

This clonotype was counted ten times or more. The chain recombines TRBV5-1 with TRBJ1-1; D not certain. V was trimmed by 4 bases and J by 3 bases, leaving 13 bases between them. This CDR3 has 14 residues. Germline V lookup: CDR1 SGHRS, CDR2 YFSETQ. CDR3 region: CASSLLIPDTEAFF. The CDR3 DNA follows: TGCGCCAGCAGCCTACTAATTCCGGACACTGAAGCTTTCTTT. The entire variable domain, with the rest obtained from reference TRBV5-1 and TRBJ1-1, is as follows: KAGVTQTPRYLIKTRGQQVTLSCSPISGHRSVSWYQQTPGQGLQFLFEYFSETQRNKGNFPGRFSGRQFSNSRSEMNVSTLELGDSALYLCASSLLIPDTEAFFGQGTRLTVV.

A note on this clonotype: At one of its ends the junction is not consistent with the germline gene, which may arise from a read error. The chain uses TRBV3-1 and TRBJ2-1; TRBD2 matches at 12 bases. CDR1 and CDR2 from the germline V gene are LGHDT and YNNKEL (reference sequence). The CDR3 length is 18 residues. The CDR3 coding sequence is TGTGCCAGCAGCCCGGGACTAGCGGGCTCGAGCTCCTACTATGAGCAGTTCTTC. As protein: CASSPGLAGSSSYYEQFF.

In this sample, this clonotype turned up many times. The genes are TRBV2 and TRBJ2-3, with D perhaps matching TRBD2 (7 bases). The length of the CDR3 is 15 residues. CDR1 is SNHLY, CDR2 FYNNEI, per germline. Trimming took off 2 bases at V and 3 bases at J, with 12 bases between the two ends. The CDR3 nucleotides are TGTGCCAGCAGTGAACCGGGGGGCGCAACAGATACGCAGTATTTT. Protein product: CASSEPGGATDTQYF.

This clonotype was recorded at least ten times. This CDR3 reads CATSRYRDRGYEQYF. CDR3 nucleotides: TGTGCCACCAGCAGGTACCGGGACAGGGGCTACGAGCAGTACTTC. This chain links TRBV15 with TRBJ2-7, with 10 bases matching TRBD1. J was trimmed by 3 bases and V by 3 bases; bases with no gene match: 5. This CDR3 has 15 residues. Germline V gene sequence: CDR1 LNHNV, CDR2 YYDKDF (reference sequence).

At least ten counts were recorded for this clonotype. This chain links TRBV12-3 or TRBV12-4 with TRBJ1-2, with D uncertain. The ends were cut back, 5 bases at V and 6 bases at J, with 19 bases in the middle. This CDR3 spans 15 amino acids. CDR3 sequence: CASSSNYRDVHGYTF. In DNA, the CDR3 is TGTGCCAGCAGTAGCAATTACCGGGATGTCCATGGCTACACCTTC.

Comment on this clonotype: One end of the junction does not line up with germline, which may come from a read error. This chain uses TRBV15 with TRBJ1-5; 7 nucleotides line up with TRBD1. The CDR3 loop spans 16 amino acids. Germline CDR1 LNHNV, CDR2 YYDKDF (reference sequence). As DNA, the CDR3 is TGTGCCACCAGCAGAGGACCGGGACAGAGCAATCAGCCCCAGCATTTC. Amino acids: CATSRGPGQSNQPQHF.

This clonotype showed up many times. The chain employs TRBV10-3 and TRBJ2-1; D gene ambiguous. The CDR3 length is 14 residues. The V end lost 7 bases, the J end lost 0 bases, and 10 bases lay between the germline ends. Germline assignment: CDR1 ENHRY and CDR2 SYGVKD. The DNA of the CDR3 is TGTGCCATCAAGCCAGGAGACTCCTACAATGAGCAGTTCTTC. This translates into CAIKPGDSYNEQFF.

There are many counts of this clonotype. The gene calls are TRBV5-1 and TRBJ2-7; perhaps TRBD2 as D (6 bases). Germline values: CDR1 SGHRS, CDR2 YFSETQ. V lost 2 bases and J 0 bases, leaving 15 bases between the germline ends. This CDR3 has 16 residues. CDR3 residues: CASSLHRAGNSYEQYF. DNA for the CDR3: TGCGCCAGCAGCTTACACCGAGCGGGTAACTCCTACGAGCAGTACTTC. The whole variable domain, remainder taken from reference TRBV5-1 and TRBJ2-7, is KAGVTQTPRYLIKTRGQQVTLSCSPISGHRSVSWYQQTPGQGLQFLFEYFSETQRNKGNFPGRFSGRQFSNSRSEMNVSTLELGDSALYLCASSLHRAGNSYEQYFGPGTRLTVT.

As to this clonotype: A much more abundant neighbour one base away suggests this may be a read error. The chain recombines TRBV9 with TRBJ2-2, with TRBD2 identical over 8 bases. The CDR3 sequence is 12 residues long. Germline values: CDR1 SGDLS, CDR2 YYNGEE. The DNA of the CDR3 is TGTGCCAGCAGCGTAGATCGGGGGGGGCTGTTTTTT. It encodes CASSVDRGGLFF.